These T cell receptor beta chains were read from a single sample in a study of blood T cell repertoires in COVID-19. Sequencing used immunoSEQ multiplex PCR; TCRdb keeps in-frame clones, though not all of them. Among 70,000 to 90,000 clones listed, approximately 74% were seen once. Sequencing used peripheral blood. These receptors came from a human donor with acute or convalescent COVID-19. The donor label of this sample is uncertain. Each CDR3 is given with its conserved first and last residue. A D gene is named only where the DNA matches it firmly. Size tells how often a clone was seen (once, few, many) or the class of an expanded clone, and some rows leave it out.

clone_size d_call j_call v_call cdr3_nt cdr3_aa
- TRBD1 TRBJ2-5 TRBV5-6 TGTGCCAGCAGATACCGGGACAGAAAACAAGAGACCCAGTACTTC CASRYRDRKQETQYF
few TRBD1 TRBJ2-1 TRBV24-1 TGTGCCACCAGTGATGACAGGGTAAATGAGCAGTTCTTC CATSDDRVNEQFF
- TRBD1 TRBJ1-1 TRBV29-1 TGCAGCGTCCGGACAGGGGCGTTGAACACTGAAGCTTTCTTT CSVRTGALNTEAFF
few - TRBJ1-5 TRBV6-6 TGTGCCAGCAGAGGCAGGACAACCAATCAGCCCCAGCATTTT CASRGRTTNQPQHF
- TRBD1 TRBJ1-6 TRBV5-1 TGCGCCAGCAGCCCCGGGGGACAGAACTATAATTCACCCCTCCACTTT CASSPGGQNYNSPLHF
- TRBD2 TRBJ2-5 TRBV7-2 TGTGCCAGCAGCTTGGGGACTAGCAAAGAGACCCAGTACTTC CASSLGTSKETQYF
- - TRBJ2-1 TRBV7-2 TGTGCCAGCAGCTTAGGTGGTTCCGTGACTTACAATGAGCAGTTCTTC CASSLGGSVTYNEQFF
- - TRBJ1-6 TRBV30 TGTGCCTGGAGGAAGGAGCTAGGCTCCTATAATTCACCCCTCCACTTT CAWRKELGSYNSPLHF
- TRBD2 TRBJ2-7 TRBV18 TGTGCCAGCTCACCTCTCGCGGGAGGCGAGCAGTACTTC CASSPLAGGEQYF
- - TRBJ2-7 TRBV7-3 TGTGCCAGCAGCTCCTCTTCCTACGAGCAGTACTTC CASSSSSYEQYF